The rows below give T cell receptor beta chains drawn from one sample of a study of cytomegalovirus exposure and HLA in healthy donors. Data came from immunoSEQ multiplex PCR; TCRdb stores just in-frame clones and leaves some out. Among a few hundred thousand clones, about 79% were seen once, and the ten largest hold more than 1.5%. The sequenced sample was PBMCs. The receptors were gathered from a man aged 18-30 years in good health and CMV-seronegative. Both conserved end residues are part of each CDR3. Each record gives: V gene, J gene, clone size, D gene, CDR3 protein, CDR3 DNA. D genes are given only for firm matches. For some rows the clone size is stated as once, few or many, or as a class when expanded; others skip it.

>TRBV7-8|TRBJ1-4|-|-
CASRKGDGVEKLFF
TGTGCCAGCAGGAAGGGGGATGGGGTTGAAAAACTGTTTTTT
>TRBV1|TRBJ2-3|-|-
CTSSKPRDRGSTDTQYF
TGCACCAGCAGCAAACCCCGGGACAGGGGGAGCACAGATACGCAGTATTTT
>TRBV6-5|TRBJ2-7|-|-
CASRGPTESSYEQYF
TGTGCCAGCAGGGGGCCGACGGAGAGTTCCTACGAGCAGTACTTC
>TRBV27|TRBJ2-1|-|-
CASSQPTDSSYNEQFF
TGTGCCAGCAGCCAACCGACAGATAGCTCCTACAATGAGCAGTTCTTC
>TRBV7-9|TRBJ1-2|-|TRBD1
CSSSHKTGQGFDGYTF
TGTTCCAGCAGCCATAAAACGGGACAGGGGTTCGATGGCTACACCTTC
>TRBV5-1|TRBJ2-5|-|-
CASSSSGGRMETQYF
TGCGCCAGCAGCTCCTCGGGGGGCCGAATGGAGACCCAGTACTTC
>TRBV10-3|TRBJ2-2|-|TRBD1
CAISVNRGHGELFF
TGTGCCATCAGTGTTAACAGGGGGCATGGGGAGCTGTTTTTT
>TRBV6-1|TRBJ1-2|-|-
CASSESGGAGGYTF
TGTGCCAGCAGTGAGTCGGGGGGCGCAGGCGGCTACACCTTC
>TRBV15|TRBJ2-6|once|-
CATSFQRESSGANVLTF
TGTGCCACCAGCTTCCAGAGGGAGAGCTCTGGGGCCAACGTCCTGACTTTC
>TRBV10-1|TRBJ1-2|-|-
CASSERGKCDYGYTF
TGCGCCAGCAGTGAGAGAGGGAAATGCGACTATGGCTACACCTTC
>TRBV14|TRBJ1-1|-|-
CASSQDLRGSYTEAFF
TGTGCCAGCAGCCAAGATCTGCGGGGTAGTTACACTGAAGCTTTCTTT
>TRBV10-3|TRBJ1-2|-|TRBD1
CAISGMDRGGLGGYTF
TGTGCCATCAGTGGGATGGACAGGGGTGGATTAGGAGGCTACACCTTC
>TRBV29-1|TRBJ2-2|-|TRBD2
CSVSRAGGAGELFF
TGCAGCGTTTCCCGAGCGGGAGGGGCCGGGGAGCTGTTTTTT
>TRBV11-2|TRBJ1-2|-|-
CASSLSQNYGYTF
TGTGCCAGCAGCTTGTCCCAGAACTATGGCTACACCTTC
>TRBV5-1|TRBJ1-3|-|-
CASSLAEGFTGNTIYF
TGCGCCAGCAGCTTGGCCGAGGGATTTACTGGAAACACCATATATTTT
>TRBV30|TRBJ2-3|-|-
CAWSASPTGGGHYTDTQYF
TGTGCCTGGAGTGCGTCCCCCACGGGCGGGGGCCATTACACAGATACGCAGTATTTT
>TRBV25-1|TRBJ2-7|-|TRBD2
CASRGREDGEQYF
TGTGCCAGCAGGGGACGGGAGGATGGCGAGCAGTACTTC
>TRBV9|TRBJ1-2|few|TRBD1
CASTLSTRDRDPYGYTF
TGTGCCAGCACCTTAAGTACCAGGGACAGGGATCCCTATGGCTACACCTTC
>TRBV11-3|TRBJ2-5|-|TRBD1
CASSLDGRGQETQYF
TGTGCCAGCAGCTTAGATGGCAGGGGGCAAGAGACCCAGTACTTC
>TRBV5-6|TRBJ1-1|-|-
CASSLGAGLNTEAFF
TGTGCCAGCAGCTTGGGGGCAGGGTTGAACACTGAAGCTTTCTTT
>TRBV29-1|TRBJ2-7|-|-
CSVVGGAEYEQYF
TGCAGCGTTGTTGGGGGGGCTGAGTACGAGCAGTACTTC
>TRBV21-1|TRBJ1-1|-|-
CASRCSTGVYTEAFF
TGTGCCAGCAGATGTTCGACAGGGGTGTACACTGAAGCTTTCTTT
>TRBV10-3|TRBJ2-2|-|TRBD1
CAISGTGTSGELFF
TGTGCCATCAGTGGGACAGGAACGAGCGGGGAGCTGTTTTTT
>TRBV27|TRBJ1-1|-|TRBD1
CASSPTGGYTEAFF
TGTGCCAGCAGTCCCACAGGGGGCTACACTGAAGCTTTCTTT
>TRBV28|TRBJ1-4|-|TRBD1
CATRTGGDEKLFF
TGTGCCACGAGGACAGGGGGAGATGAAAAACTGTTTTTT
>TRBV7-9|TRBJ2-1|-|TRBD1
CASSSPDRGRNEQFF
TGTGCCAGCAGCTCTCCGGACAGGGGTAGAAATGAGCAGTTCTTC
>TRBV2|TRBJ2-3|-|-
CASSVSTSGPSTDTQYF
TGTGCCAGCAGTGTGTCGACTAGTGGGCCGTCCACAGATACGCAGTATTTT
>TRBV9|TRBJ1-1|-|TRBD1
CASSASTGVPEAFF
TGTGCCAGCAGCGCAAGTACAGGGGTCCCTGAAGCTTTCTTT
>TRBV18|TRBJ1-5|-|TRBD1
CASSPGQGAPQPQHF
TGTGCCAGCTCACCGGGACAGGGGGCGCCTCAGCCCCAGCATTTT
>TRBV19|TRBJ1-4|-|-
CASKTGRADEKLFF
TGTGCCAGTAAGACAGGCCGAGCCGACGAAAAACTGTTTTTT
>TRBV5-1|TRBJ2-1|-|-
CASSPDSGAYNEQFF
TGCGCCAGCAGCCCCGACAGTGGAGCCTACAATGAGCAGTTCTTC
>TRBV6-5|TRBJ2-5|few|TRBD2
CASSYSGGVQETQYF
TGTGCCAGCAGTTATAGCGGGGGGGTCCAAGAGACCCAGTACTTC
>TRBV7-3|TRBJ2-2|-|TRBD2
CASSLLAGTNTGELFF
TGTGCCAGCAGCCTCCTAGCGGGGACAAACACCGGGGAGCTGTTTTTT
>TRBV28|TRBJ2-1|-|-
CASSPGQRISNEQFF
TGTGCCAGCAGTCCCGGACAGAGAATTTCCAATGAGCAGTTCTTC
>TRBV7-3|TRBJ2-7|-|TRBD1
CASSPLQGPGEQYF
TGTGCCAGCAGCCCGTTACAGGGGCCGGGAGAGCAGTACTTC
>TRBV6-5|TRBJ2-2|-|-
CASSYSSVNTGELFF
TGTGCCAGCAGTTACTCGTCCGTGAACACCGGGGAGCTGTTTTTT
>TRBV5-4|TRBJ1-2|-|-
CASSWGGTRYGYTF
TGTGCCAGCAGCTGGGGGGGCACCCGCTATGGCTACACCTTC
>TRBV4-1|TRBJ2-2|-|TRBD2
CASSHSGLGTGELFF
TGCGCTAGCAGCCACTCGGGACTAGGTACCGGGGAGCTGTTTTTT
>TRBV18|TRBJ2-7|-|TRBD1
CASSPGQGAKFNREQYF
TGTGCCAGCTCACCCGGACAGGGGGCGAAATTTAATCGCGAGCAGTACTTC
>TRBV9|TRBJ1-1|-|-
CASSEGGLGGDTEAFF
TGTGCCAGCAGCGAGGGGGGGCTTGGGGGGGACACTGAAGCTTTCTTT
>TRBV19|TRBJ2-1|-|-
CASSIVSRNEQFF
TGTGCCAGTAGTATAGTAAGCCGCAATGAGCAGTTCTTC
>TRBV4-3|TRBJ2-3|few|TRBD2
CASSQRTSGGGADTQYF
TGCGCCAGCAGCCAAAGGACTAGCGGGGGGGGTGCAGATACGCAGTATTTT
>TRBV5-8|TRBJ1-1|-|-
CASSLLTTANTEAFF
TGTGCCAGCAGCTTGCTTACGACAGCGAACACTGAAGCTTTCTTT
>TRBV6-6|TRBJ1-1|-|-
CAILVGRGNTEAFF
TGTGCCATCCTGGTGGGGCGGGGGAACACTGAAGCTTTCTTT
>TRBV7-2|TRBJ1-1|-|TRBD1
CASSIQGGGTEAFF
TGTGCCAGCAGCATCCAGGGGGGAGGCACTGAAGCTTTCTTT
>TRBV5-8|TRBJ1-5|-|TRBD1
CASRLTGSNQPQHF
TGTGCCAGCAGACTGACAGGGAGCAATCAGCCCCAGCATTTT
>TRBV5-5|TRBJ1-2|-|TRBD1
CASSPRTGLDRGYTF
TGTGCCAGCAGCCCAAGGACAGGGCTTGACCGTGGCTACACCTTC
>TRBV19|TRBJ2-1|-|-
CASTVYNEQFF
TGTGCCAGTACGGTCTATAATGAGCAGTTCTTC
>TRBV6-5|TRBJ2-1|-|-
CASSYGQVGNEQFF
TGTGCCAGCAGTTACGGCCAGGTGGGCAATGAGCAGTTCTTC
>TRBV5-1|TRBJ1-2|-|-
CASSEADKANYGYTF
TGCGCCAGCAGCGAGGCGGACAAAGCTAACTATGGCTACACCTTC
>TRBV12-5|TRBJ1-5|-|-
CASGLVLGQDQPQHF
TGTGCTAGTGGTTTGGTACTAGGGCAGGACCAGCCCCAGCATTTT
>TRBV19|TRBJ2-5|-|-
CASSTPRPQETQYF
TGTGCCAGTAGTACCCCGCGTCCCCAAGAGACCCAGTACTTC
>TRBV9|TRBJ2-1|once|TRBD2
CASSVPLAGGGYNEQFF
TGTGCCAGCAGCGTTCCTCTAGCGGGAGGGGGCTACAATGAGCAGTTCTTC
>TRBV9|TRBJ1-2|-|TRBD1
CASSFRTGEDYGYTF
TGTGCCAGCAGCTTCCGGACAGGAGAGGACTATGGCTACACCTTC
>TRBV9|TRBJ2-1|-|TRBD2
CASSPTSGSYNEQFF
TGTGCCAGCAGCCCAACTAGCGGGAGTTACAATGAGCAGTTCTTC
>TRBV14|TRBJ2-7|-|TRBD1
CASSQAMTGVYSYEQYF
TGTGCCAGCAGCCAAGCCATGACAGGGGTGTATTCCTACGAGCAGTACTTC
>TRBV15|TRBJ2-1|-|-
CATSKDRDPYNEQFF
TGTGCCACCAGCAAGGACAGAGACCCCTACAATGAGCAGTTCTTC
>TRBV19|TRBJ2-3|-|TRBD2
CASSYEAGGSTDTQYF
TGTGCCAGTAGCTATGAGGCGGGAGGGAGCACAGATACGCAGTATTTT
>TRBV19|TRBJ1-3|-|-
CASSIMGATGNTIYF
TGTGCCAGTAGTATAATGGGGGCCACTGGAAACACCATATATTTT
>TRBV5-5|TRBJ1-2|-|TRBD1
CASSVTGVGPYGYTF
TGTGCCAGCAGCGTAACAGGGGTGGGCCCCTATGGCTACACCTTC